Sequencing of this T cell receptor beta chain was carried out in a study of cytomegalovirus exposure and HLA in healthy donors. Each donor's status was that of a healthy bone marrow donor. PCR primers comprised 60 Vbeta and 13 Jbeta primers. Assay used: immunoSEQ multiplex PCR; TCRdb lists only in-frame clones, some missing. The sample contains some 190,000 clones, about 80% of which appear only once. Study-wide points: Upon later analysis, TCR association rates were observed to vary by HLA locus, being highest for DRB1 and lowest for HLA-C.

V was pared by 0 bases and J by 7 bases, with 13 bases between. Germline V CDR1 and CDR2: LGHNA, YSLEER. CDR3 length equals 15 residues. As regards this clone: Its antigen is currently unknown.

The chain links TRBV4-3 to TRBJ1-5, with a tentative D call TRBD1 (5 bases). The receptor comes from a man aged 35 to 55 in good health and CMV-seronegative. The material sequenced was PBMCs. The CDR3 region has the DNA TGCGCCAGCAGCCAAGATTTAGGGGTCGGGCAGCCCCAGCATTTT. Translated: CASSQDLGVGQPQHF.